This T cell receptor (beta chain) was profiled in a study of T-cell reconstitution after alpha-beta-depleted transplantation in children. Germline CDR1 and CDR2: MDHEN and SYDVKM. CDR3 size: 15 residues. V was trimmed by 5 bases and J by 4 bases, leaving 17 bases between them. On this clonotype: What it recognizes is unknown.

Preparation of the TCRbeta library used unique molecular identifiers. TCRdb reanalysed the PCR reads using MiXCR and keeps one entry per CDR3 protein. The sample shows fewer than 550,000 distinct CDR3 sequences, under 12% of them seen only once. General study results and limits: The study reportedly traced alpha-beta T cells about two months after transplant to several hundred expanded graft clones.

The V and J genes are TRBV28 and TRBJ1-2, with D tentatively TRBD1 (5 bases). Sequenced material: PBMCs, taken before TCRalphabeta/CD19-depleted stem cell transplant. This sequence originates from a child aged 2-15 years with inherited bone marrow failure, due to receive a stem cell transplant. DNA of the CDR3: TGTGCCAGCAGTGCCCCCCGGGACGGCGGCTATGGCTACACCTTC. Translation gives CASSAPRDGGYGYTF.